This record looks at one T cell receptor (beta chain) sequence and its context. The specificity of this receptor is unknown. No much larger clonotype is one base removed from it; base qualities were not supplied. The CDR3 regions of human TCRbeta chains were analyzed by immunosequencing. On the study's bioinformatics: Repertoire TCRs were matched against a reference library of SARS-CoV-2-specific TCRs generated with the MIRA antigen-specificity platform. Breadth meant the fraction of unique TCRs that were SARS-CoV-2-associated, whereas depth meant the fraction of total T cells that were SARS-CoV-2-associated. Using the MIRA data, each spike-specific TCR was assigned both to the spike region to which the TCR was reactive and to a CD4 or CD8 class. Log10-transformed breadth and depth values were compared by one-way ANOVA with Sidak's multiple comparisons tests. In its TCRdb copy, this immuneACCESS table keeps in-frame sequences only and misses some clones. Where compared with another copy, unresolved V genes explain less than half of these, and the others have no known cause. V, J and clone size were drawn from that table, and D and trimming were deduced from the DNA. The sample table shows over 85,000 clones, and approximately 89% are seen once. The biggest ten clones account for roughly 5.2% of the sample.

This record comes from a study of T cell responses to AZD1222 COVID-19 vaccine (dated by TCRdb to the early 2020s). The study in broad terms: TCR sequencing covered some 250 trial participants: around 210 given two doses of AZD1222 and 26 given two doses of MenACWY control vaccine. Trial participants were enrolled into age subgroups of 18-55, 56-69 and 70-plus years, which contained about 160, 30 and 59 TCR-sequenced participants, respectively. The investigation overall reported the following: The 56-69-year group was small, and its depth increase did not reach significance, likely because of low power. Reportedly, almost half of the unique spike-specific TCRs recognized epitopes lying outside the regions that are mutated in the B.1.351 and B.1.1.7 variants. Vaccine-associated CD4 TCRs spanned the whole spike protein, with dominant responses in regions 160-218 and 743-854. No day 14 peak-response samples were available, so repertoires were characterized only after the peak T cell response. After two AZD1222 doses, spike-specific TCR breadth and depth were significantly higher than at day 0 and than in MenACWY recipients. Most participants were white British and females outnumbered males, and the authors suggested that clonal diversity may have been underestimated. Only five to seven AZD1222 recipients were SARS-CoV-2 seropositive at baseline, limiting conclusions about previously exposed vaccinees.

The germline V gene gives CDR1 as SGHVS and CDR2 as FQNEAQ. Inclusive of the bounding cysteine and phenylalanine, the CDR3 is 14 residues long. CDR3 DNA is the only sequence kept; it has 42 bases, read in frame from the first base. At the junction V is shortened by 3 bases and J by 2 bases, with 10 bases in between. Sample time point, as interpreted from the label and publication: about 28 days (+/-7) after the second vaccine dose. AZD1222 recipients whose second dose came at about 4 weeks and those whose second dose came at about 12 weeks were combined into one group, since spike-specific TCR depth and breadth did not differ between the two schedules. Samples from vaccinated people were obtained from the UK trials COV001 and COV002, which included a single-blind randomized controlled phase 2/3 trial of AZD1222 (ChAdOx1 nCoV-19) in healthy adults. Trial participant PBMC samples were collected at day 0 and day 28 after the second dose for TCRbeta chain sequencing.

The clonotype comes from an adult who received the AZD1222 COVID-19 vaccine. Recombination joined TRBV7-8 with TRBJ1-1, with the D gene not confidently named. The sequences come from peripheral blood, collected 28 days after the second AZD1222 dose. The CDR3 has the sequence CASSFSASNTEAFF. The nucleotide sequence is TGTGCCAGCAGCTTTTCGGCCAGTAACACTGAAGCTTTCTTT.